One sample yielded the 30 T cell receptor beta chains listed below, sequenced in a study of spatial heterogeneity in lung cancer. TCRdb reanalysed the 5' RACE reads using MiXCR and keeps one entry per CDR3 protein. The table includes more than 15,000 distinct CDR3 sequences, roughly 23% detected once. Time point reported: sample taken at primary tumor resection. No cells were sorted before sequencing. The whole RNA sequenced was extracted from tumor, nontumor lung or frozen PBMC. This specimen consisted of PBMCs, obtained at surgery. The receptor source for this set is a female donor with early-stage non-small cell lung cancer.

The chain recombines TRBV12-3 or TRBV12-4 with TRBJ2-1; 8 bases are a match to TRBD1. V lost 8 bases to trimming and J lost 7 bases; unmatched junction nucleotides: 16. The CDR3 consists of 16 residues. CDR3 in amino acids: CASQFHRTGSINEQFF. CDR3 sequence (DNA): TGTGCCAGCCAATTCCACCGGACAGGGTCGATTAATGAGCAGTTCTTC.

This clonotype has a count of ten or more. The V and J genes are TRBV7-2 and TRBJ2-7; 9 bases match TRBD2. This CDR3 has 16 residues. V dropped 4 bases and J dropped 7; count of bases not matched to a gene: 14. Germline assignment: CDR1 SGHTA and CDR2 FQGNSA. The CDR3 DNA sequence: TGTGCCAGCAGCTCGGGACTAGCCCTAAGGGGATGGGAGCAGTACTTC. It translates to CASSSGLALRGWEQYF.

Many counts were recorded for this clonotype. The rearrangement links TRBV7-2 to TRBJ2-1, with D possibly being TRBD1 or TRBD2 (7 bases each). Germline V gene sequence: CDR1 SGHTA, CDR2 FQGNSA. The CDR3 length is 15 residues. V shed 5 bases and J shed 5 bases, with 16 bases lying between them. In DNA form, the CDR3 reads TGTGCCAGCAGCCAGGGGGGGAAGCGCAACAATGAGCAGTTCTTC. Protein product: CASSQGGKRNNEQFF.

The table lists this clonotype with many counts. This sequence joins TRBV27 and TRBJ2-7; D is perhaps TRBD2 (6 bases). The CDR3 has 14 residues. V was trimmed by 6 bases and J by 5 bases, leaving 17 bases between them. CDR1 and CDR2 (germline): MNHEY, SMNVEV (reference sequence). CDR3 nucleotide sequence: TGTGCCAGCAGAATGCTGGGGGGTAGACACGAGCAGTACTTC. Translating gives CASRMLGGRHEQYF.

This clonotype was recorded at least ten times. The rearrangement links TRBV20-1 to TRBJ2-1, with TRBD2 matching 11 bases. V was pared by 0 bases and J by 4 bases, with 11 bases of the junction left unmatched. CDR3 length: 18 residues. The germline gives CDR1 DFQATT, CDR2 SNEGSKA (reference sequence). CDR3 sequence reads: CSARDLQSSGRRYNEQFF. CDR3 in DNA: TGCAGTGCTAGAGACTTACAGTCTAGCGGGAGGCGGTACAATGAGCAGTTCTTC.

CDR3 DNA sequence: TGCAGTGCTGAGGGCAGGGTCGCGTACGAGCAGTACTTC. Translating it yields CSAEGRVAYEQYF. This chain connects TRBV20-1 to TRBJ2-7, with D perhaps TRBD1 or TRBD2 (5 bases each). V lost 5 bases and J 4 bases, leaving 15 bases between the germline ends. The CDR3 runs 13 residues. Per the germline V gene, CDR1 is DFQATT and CDR2 is SNEGSKA (reference sequence).

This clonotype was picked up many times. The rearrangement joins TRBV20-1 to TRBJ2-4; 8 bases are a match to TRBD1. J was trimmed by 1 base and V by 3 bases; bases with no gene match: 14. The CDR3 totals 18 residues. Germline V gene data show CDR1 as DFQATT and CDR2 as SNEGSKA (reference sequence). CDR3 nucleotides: TGCAGTGCTAGGTCGGGACAGGCAAATGGGGTCGCCAAAAACATTCAGTACTTC. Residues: CSARSGQANGVAKNIQYF.

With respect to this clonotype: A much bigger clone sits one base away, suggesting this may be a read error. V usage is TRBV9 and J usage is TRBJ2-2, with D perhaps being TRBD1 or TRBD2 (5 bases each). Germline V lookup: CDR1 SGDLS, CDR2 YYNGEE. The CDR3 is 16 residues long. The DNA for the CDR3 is TGTACCAGCAGCGCCCACGGGGCAGGGAACACCGGGGAGCTGTTTTTT. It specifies CTSSAHGAGNTGELFF.

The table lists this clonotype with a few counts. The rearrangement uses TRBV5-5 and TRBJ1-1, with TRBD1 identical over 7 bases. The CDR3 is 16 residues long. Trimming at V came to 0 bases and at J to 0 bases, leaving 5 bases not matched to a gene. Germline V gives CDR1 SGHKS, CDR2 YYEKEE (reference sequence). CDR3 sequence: CASSLDPTGMNTEAFF. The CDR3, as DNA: TGTGCCAGCAGCTTGGACCCGACAGGGATGAACACTGAAGCTTTCTTT.

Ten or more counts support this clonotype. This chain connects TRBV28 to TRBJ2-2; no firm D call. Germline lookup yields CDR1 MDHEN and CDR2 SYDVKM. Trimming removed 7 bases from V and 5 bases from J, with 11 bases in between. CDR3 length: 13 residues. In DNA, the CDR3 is TGTGCCAGCACCCTCCTTGGTACCGGGGAGCTGTTTTTT. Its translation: CASTLLGTGELFF.

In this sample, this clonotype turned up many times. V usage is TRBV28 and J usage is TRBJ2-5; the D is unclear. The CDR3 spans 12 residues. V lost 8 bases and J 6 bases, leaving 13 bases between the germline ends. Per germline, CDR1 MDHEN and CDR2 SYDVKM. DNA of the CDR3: TGTGCCAGCCGTCCGAATCAGAAGACCCAGTACTTC. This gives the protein CASRPNQKTQYF.

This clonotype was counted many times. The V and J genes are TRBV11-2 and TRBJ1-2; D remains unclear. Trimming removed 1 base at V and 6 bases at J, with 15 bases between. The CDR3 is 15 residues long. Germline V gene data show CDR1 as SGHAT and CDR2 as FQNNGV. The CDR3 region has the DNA TGTGCCAGCAGCTTAGGCGCCCTAACAAGGGATGGCTACACCTTC. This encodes CASSLGALTRDGYTF.

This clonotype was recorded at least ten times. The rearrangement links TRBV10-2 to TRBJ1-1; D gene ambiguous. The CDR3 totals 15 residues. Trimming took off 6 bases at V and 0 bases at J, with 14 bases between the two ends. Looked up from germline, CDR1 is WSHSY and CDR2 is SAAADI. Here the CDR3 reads CASRVGQALNTEAFF. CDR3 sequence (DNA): TGCGCCAGCAGGGTGGGTCAGGCCTTGAACACTGAAGCTTTCTTT.

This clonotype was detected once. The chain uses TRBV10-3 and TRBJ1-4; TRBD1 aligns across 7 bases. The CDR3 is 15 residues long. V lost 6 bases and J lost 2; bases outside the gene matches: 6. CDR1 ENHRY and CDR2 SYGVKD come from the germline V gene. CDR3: CAISRTGATNEKLFF. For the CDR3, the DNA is TGTGCCATCAGCCGAACAGGGGCTACTAATGAAAAACTGTTTTTT.

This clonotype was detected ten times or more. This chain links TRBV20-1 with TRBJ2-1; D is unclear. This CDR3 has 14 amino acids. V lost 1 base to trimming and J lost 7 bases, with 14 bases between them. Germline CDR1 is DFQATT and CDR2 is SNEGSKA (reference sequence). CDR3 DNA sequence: TGCAGTGCTAGAGGCCCTCGAAACCGAAATGAGCAGTTCTTC. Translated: CSARGPRNRNEQFF.

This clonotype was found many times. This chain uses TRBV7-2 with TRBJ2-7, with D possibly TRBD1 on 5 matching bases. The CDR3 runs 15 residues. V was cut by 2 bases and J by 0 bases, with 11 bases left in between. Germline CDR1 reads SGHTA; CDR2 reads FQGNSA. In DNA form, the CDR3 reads TGTGCCAGCAGCTTAACGACAGCGTACTCCTACGAGCAGTACTTC. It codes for CASSLTTAYSYEQYF.

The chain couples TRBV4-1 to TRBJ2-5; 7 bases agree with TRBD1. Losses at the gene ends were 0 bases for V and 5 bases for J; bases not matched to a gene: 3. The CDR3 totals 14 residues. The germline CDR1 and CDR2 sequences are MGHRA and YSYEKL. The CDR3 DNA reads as TGCGCCAGCAGCCAAGAGAGGGGGCGTGAGACCCAGTACTTC. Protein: CASSQERGRETQYF.

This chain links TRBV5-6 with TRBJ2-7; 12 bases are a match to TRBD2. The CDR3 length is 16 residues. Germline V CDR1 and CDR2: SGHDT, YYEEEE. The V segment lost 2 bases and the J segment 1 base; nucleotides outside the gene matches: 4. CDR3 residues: CASSFTSGGPSYEQYV. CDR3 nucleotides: TGTGCCAGCAGCTTTACTAGCGGGGGGCCGTCCTACGAGCAGTACGTC.

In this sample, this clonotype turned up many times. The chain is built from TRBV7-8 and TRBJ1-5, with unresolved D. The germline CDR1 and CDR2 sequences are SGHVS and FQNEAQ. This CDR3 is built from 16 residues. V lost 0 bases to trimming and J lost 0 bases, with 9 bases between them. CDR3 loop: CASSLARGSSNQPQHF. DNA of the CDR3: TGTGCCAGCAGCTTAGCGCGCGGCAGTAGCAATCAGCCCCAGCATTTT. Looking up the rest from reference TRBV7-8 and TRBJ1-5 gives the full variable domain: GAGVSQSPRYKVAKRGQDVALRCDPISGHVSLFWYQQALGQGPEFLTYFQNEAQLDKSGLPSDRFFAERPEGSVSTLKIQRTQQEDSAVYLCASSLARGSSNQPQHFGDGTRLSIL.

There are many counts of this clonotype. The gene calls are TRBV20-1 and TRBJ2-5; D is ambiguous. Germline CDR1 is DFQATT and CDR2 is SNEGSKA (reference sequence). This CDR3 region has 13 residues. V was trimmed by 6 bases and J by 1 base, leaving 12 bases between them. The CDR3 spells CSAVGGGQETQYF. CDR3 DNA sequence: TGCAGTGCGGTCGGTGGCGGCCAAGAGACCCAGTACTTC.

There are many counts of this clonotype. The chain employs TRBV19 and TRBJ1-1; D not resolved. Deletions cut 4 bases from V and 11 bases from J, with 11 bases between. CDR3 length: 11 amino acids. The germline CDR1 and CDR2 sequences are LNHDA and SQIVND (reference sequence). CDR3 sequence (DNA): TGTGCCAGTAGTAGCCCGGCCGGGGCTTTCTTT. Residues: CASSSPAGAFF.

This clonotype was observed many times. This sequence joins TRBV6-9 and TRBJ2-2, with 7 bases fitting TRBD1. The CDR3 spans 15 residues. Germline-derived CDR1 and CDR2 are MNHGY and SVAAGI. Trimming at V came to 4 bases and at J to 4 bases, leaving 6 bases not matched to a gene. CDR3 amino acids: CASSSGQSPTGELFF. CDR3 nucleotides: TGTGCCAGCAGTTCGGGACAGTCTCCCACCGGGGAGCTGTTTTTT.

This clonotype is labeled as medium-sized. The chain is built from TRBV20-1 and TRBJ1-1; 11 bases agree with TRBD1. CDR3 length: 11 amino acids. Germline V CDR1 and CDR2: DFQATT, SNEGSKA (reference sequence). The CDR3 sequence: CRGQGVLEAFF. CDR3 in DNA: TGCAGGGGACAGGGGGTTTTGGAAGCTTTCTTT.

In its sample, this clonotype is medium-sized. CDR3 nucleotide sequence: TGTGCCAGTAGTATCTACCACACTTCCAATCAGCCCCAGCATTTT. It is translated as CASSIYHTSNQPQHF. The chain recombines TRBV19 with TRBJ1-5, with unresolved D. CDR1 and CDR2 from the germline V gene are LNHDA and SQIVND (reference sequence). CDR3 size: 15 residues. The V end was cut by 3 bases, the J end by 3 bases, with 12 bases between.

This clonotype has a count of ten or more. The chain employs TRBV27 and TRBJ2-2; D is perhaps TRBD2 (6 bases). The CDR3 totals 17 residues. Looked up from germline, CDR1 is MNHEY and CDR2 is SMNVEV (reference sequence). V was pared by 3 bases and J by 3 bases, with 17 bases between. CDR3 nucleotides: TGTGCCAGCAGTTTTTTGTGGGGGGACGGGGACACCGGGGAGCTGTTTTTT. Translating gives CASSFLWGDGDTGELFF.

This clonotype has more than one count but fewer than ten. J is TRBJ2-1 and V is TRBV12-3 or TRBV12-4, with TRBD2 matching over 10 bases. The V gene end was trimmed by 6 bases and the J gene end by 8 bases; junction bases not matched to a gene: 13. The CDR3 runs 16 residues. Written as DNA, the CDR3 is TGTGCCAGCAGCCAGTTTAGCGGGGGGCCTACCCATGAGCAGTTCTTC. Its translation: CASSQFSGGPTHEQFF.

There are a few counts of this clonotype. The CDR3 spells CASSLRAIDTQYF. CDR3 bases: TGTGCCAGCAGCTTACGGGCGATAGATACGCAGTATTTT. The gene calls are TRBV7-3 and TRBJ2-3; D is ambiguous. The CDR3 is 13 amino acids. V was cut by 2 bases and J by 5 bases, with 8 bases left in between. The germline V gene has CDR1 SGHTA and CDR2 FQGTGA.

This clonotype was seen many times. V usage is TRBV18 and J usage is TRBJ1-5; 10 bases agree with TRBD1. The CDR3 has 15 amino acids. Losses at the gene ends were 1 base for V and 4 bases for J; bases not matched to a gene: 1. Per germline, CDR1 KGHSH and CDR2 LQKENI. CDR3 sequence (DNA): TGTGCCAGCTCACCACGGACAGGGGGAAATCAGCCCCAGCATTTT. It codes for CASSPRTGGNQPQHF.

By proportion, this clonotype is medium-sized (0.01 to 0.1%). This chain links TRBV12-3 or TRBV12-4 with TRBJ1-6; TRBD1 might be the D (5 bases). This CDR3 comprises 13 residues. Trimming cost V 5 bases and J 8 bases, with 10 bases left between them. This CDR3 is CASSLRGDSPLHF. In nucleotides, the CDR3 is TGTGCCAGCAGTCTTAGGGGTGATTCACCCCTCCACTTT.

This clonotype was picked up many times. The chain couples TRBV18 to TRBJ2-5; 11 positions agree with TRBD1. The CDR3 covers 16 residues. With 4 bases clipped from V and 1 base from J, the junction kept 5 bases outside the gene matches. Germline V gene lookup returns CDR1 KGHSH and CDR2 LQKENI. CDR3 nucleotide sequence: TGTGCCAGCTCACGCGGACAGGGGGCTCTCCAAGAGACCCAGTACTTC. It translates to CASSRGQGALQETQYF. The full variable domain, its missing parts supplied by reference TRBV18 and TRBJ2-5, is NAGVMQNPRHLVRRRGQEARLRCSPMKGHSHVYWYRQLPEEGLKFMVYLQKENIIDESGMPKERFSAEFPKEGPSILRIQQVVRGDSAAYFCASSRGQGALQETQYFGPGTRLLVL.